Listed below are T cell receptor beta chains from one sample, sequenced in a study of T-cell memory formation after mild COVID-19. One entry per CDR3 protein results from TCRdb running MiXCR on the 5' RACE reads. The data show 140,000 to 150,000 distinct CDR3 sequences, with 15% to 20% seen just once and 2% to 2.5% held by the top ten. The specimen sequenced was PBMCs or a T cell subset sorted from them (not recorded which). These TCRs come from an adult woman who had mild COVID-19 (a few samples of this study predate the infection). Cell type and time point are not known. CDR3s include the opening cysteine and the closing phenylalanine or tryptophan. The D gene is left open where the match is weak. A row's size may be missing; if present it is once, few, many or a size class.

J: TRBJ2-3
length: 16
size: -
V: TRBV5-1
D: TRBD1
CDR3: CASSVSGQGLADTQYF
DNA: TGCGCCAGCAGCGTATCGGGACAGGGCCTCGCAGATACGCAGTATTTT

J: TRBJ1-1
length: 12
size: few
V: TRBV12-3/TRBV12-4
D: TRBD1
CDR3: CASSTGDFEAFF
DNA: TGTGCCAGCAGTACAGGGGATTTCGAAGCTTTCTTT

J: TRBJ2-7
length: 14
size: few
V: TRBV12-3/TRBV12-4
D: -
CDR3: CASSTQGQAHEQYF
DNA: TGTGCCAGCAGTACCCAAGGGCAGGCACACGAGCAGTACTTC

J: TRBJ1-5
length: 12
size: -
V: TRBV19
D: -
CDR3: CASSTARQPQHF
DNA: TGTGCCAGTAGTACAGCGCGACAGCCCCAGCATTTT

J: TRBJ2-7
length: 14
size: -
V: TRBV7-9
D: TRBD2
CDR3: CASSLWEGRYEQYF
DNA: TGTGCCAGCAGCTTGTGGGAGGGACGGTACGAGCAGTACTTC

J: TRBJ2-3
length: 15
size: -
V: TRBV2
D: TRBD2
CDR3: CASSDPSGSRGTQYF
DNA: TGTGCCAGCAGTGACCCTAGCGGGAGTCGGGGTACGCAGTATTTT

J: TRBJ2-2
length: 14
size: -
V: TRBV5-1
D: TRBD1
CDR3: CASSGQGATGELFF
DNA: TGCGCCAGCAGCGGACAGGGGGCAACCGGGGAGCTGTTTTTT

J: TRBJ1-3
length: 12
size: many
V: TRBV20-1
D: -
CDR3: CSAIARGNTIYF
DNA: TGCAGTGCTATCGCCAGAGGGAACACCATATATTTT

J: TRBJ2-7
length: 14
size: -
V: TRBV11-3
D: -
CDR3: CASSLAGNQREQYF
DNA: TGTGCCAGCAGCTTAGCAGGGAACCAACGCGAGCAGTACTTC

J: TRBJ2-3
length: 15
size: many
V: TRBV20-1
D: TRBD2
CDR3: CSARDGAGEADTQYF
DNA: TGCAGTGCTAGAGATGGAGCGGGGGAGGCAGATACGCAGTATTTT

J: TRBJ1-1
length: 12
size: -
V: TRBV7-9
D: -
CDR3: CASGTGNTEAFF
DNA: TGTGCCAGCGGGACGGGGAACACTGAAGCTTTCTTT

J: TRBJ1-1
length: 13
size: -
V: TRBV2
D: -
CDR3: CASSANLNTEAFF
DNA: TGTGCCAGCAGTGCGAATCTGAACACTGAAGCTTTCTTT

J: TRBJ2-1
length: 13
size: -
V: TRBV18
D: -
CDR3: CASSAPSRNEQFF
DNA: TGTGCCAGCTCAGCGCCGTCGAGGAATGAGCAGTTCTTC

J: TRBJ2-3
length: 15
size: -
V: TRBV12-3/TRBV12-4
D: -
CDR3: CASSFLGGNTDTQYF
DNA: TGTGCCAGCAGTTTCCTGGGGGGAAACACAGATACGCAGTATTTT

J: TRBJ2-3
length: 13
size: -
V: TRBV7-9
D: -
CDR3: CASRRWSTDTQYF
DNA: TGTGCCAGCAGACGGTGGAGCACAGATACGCAGTATTTT

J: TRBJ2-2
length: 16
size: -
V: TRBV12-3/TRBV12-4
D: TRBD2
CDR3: CASSFGAGGSTGELFF
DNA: TGTGCCAGCAGTTTTGGAGCGGGAGGCAGCACCGGGGAGCTGTTTTTT

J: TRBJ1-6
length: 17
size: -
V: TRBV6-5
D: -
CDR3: CASSYSWGPGYNSPLHF
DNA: TGTGCCAGCAGTTACTCGTGGGGGCCCGGCTATAATTCACCCCTCCACTTT

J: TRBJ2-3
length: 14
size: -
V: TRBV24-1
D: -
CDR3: CATSDPTRTDTQYF
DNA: TGTGCCACCAGCGATCCGACTCGCACAGATACGCAGTATTTT

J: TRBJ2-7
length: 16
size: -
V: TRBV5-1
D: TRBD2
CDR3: CASSLGSAGGLYEQYF
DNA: TGCGCCAGCAGCCTCGGGTCAGCGGGAGGGCTCTACGAGCAGTACTTC